These 32 T cell receptor beta chains were all obtained from the same sample, sequenced in a study of graft-versus-host responses after intestinal transplantation. TCRdb's copy holds only in-frame clones and misses some; the assay was immunoSEQ multiplex PCR. The table has tens of thousands of clones, roughly nine tenths seen once. What these receptors recognize is not known. This material consisted of unstimulated CD8+ T cells sorted from spleen or lymph node cells, taken before intestinal transplant. Source of these receptors: a human donor who received an intestinal transplant.

The CDR3 loop reads CASSNDREKFDYGYTF. The CDR3 region has the DNA TGTGCCAGCAGCAACGACCGGGAGAAGTTCGACTATGGCTACACCTTC. The V call is TRBV2, the J call TRBJ1-2; no clear D gene. The CDR3 extends over 16 amino acids. Between the trimmed V and J ends, which lost 6 bases and 3 bases, there was a span of 20 bases. Germline CDR1 is SNHLY and CDR2 is FYNNEI.

The CDR3 nucleotides read TGTGCCATCGCCGGGGATGGGGATACGCAGTATTTT. Amino acid sequence: CAIAGDGDTQYF. The rearrangement uses TRBV10-3 and TRBJ2-3; weak D call: TRBD2 (5 bases). Per germline, CDR1 ENHRY and CDR2 SYGVKD. Trimming stripped 8 bases from V and 6 bases from J, with 12 bases between. The CDR3 sequence is 12 residues long.

The chain links TRBV12-5 to TRBJ2-1; D uncertain. Germline assignment: CDR1 LGHNT and CDR2 FRNRAP. The length of the CDR3 is 13 residues. Trimming pared 2 bases from V and 7 bases from J, leaving 9 bases between. The CDR3 sequence: CASGLSGLNEQFF. Here the CDR3 DNA reads TGTGCTAGTGGTTTGTCGGGTTTGAATGAGCAGTTCTTC.

This chain links TRBV11-2 with TRBJ2-2; TRBD1 matches at 10 bases. Per germline, CDR1 SGHAT and CDR2 FQNNGV. V was pared by 3 bases and J by 2 bases, with 6 bases of the junction left unmatched. This CDR3 is 17 amino acids long. CDR3 amino acids: CASSFSDRGPNTGELFF. The CDR3, as DNA: TGTGCCAGCAGCTTCTCAGACAGGGGGCCTAACACCGGGGAGCTGTTTTTT.

The chain recombines TRBV7-2 with TRBJ1-6, with D unclear. Germline V CDR1 and CDR2: SGHTA, FQGNSA. The V end was cut by 6 bases, the J end by 0 bases, with 12 bases between. This CDR3 spans 16 amino acids. This CDR3 is CASSHPGSSYNSPLHF. The CDR3 DNA is TGTGCCAGCAGTCACCCCGGGAGCTCCTATAATTCACCCCTCCACTTT.

The chain employs TRBV2 and TRBJ1-2, with TRBD1 identical over 8 bases. Losses at the gene ends were 9 bases for V and 2 bases for J; bases not matched to a gene: 2. The CDR3 runs to 12 residues. The germline V gene has CDR1 SNHLY and CDR2 FYNNEI. This chain's CDR3 is CARRDRNYGYTF. In nucleotides, the CDR3 is TGTGCCAGAAGGGACAGGAACTATGGCTACACCTTC.

The chain links TRBV6-1 to TRBJ1-2, with a tentative D call TRBD1 (5 bases). The CDR3 runs to 12 residues. Trimming stripped 6 bases from V and 1 base from J, with 6 bases between. The germline gives CDR1 MNHNS, CDR2 SASEGT. Written as DNA, the CDR3 is TGTGCCAGCAGCGACAGTAACTATGGCTACACCTTC. It specifies CASSDSNYGYTF.

The chain recombines TRBV5-1 with TRBJ2-7; TRBD1 matches at 10 bases. From germline, CDR1 is SGHRS and CDR2 YFSETQ. The V and J ends lost 4 bases and 5 bases, in that order; junction bases with no gene match: 6. This CDR3 is built from 14 residues. CDR3 amino acids: CASSHRDRGDEQYF. The CDR3 coding sequence is TGCGCCAGCAGCCACCGGGACAGGGGCGACGAGCAGTACTTC.

This clone appeared a single time. This chain connects TRBV4-1 to TRBJ2-1, with 9 bases matching TRBD2. The CDR3 is 17 residues long. Trimming took 4 bases from V and 5 from J; bases not matched to a gene: 12. Germline CDR1 MGHRA, CDR2 YSYEKL. The CDR3 spells CASSRHIAGVPDNEQFF. The CDR3 nucleotides read TGCGCCAGCAGCCGTCATATAGCGGGAGTTCCCGACAATGAGCAGTTCTTC.

The chain is built from TRBV7-7 and TRBJ2-7; TRBD1 matches at 10 bases. Germline-derived CDR1 and CDR2 are SSHAT and FNYEAQ (reference sequence). V shed 5 bases and J 5 bases; nucleotides not matched to a gene: 6. This CDR3 is built from 14 residues. Here the CDR3 DNA reads TGTGCCAGCAGCCCGGGACAGGGGAGAGACGAGCAGTACTTC. It encodes CASSPGQGRDEQYF.

The chain joins TRBV25-1 to TRBJ2-1; 11 bases line up with TRBD2. Losses at the gene ends were 1 base for V and 6 bases for J; bases not matched to a gene: 5. CDR1 MGHDK and CDR2 SYGVNS come from the germline V gene. The CDR3 consists of 16 residues. CDR3 coding DNA: TGTGCCAGCAGTGAATCCATCCTAGCGGGGGGCAATGAGCAGTTCTTC. It yields the protein CASSESILAGGNEQFF.

This clone was counted a few times. V gene TRBV4-1 combines with J gene TRBJ2-7; the match to TRBD1 covers 10 bases. The CDR3 contains 15 residues. V shed 3 bases and J 2 bases; nucleotides not matched to a gene: 4. Per germline, CDR1 MGHRA and CDR2 YSYEKL. DNA for the CDR3: TGCGCCAGCAGCCACCCCGGGACAGGGGCCTACGAGCAGTACTTC. As protein: CASSHPGTGAYEQYF.

This sequence joins TRBV6-5 and TRBJ1-4; D ambiguous. The germline V gene has CDR1 MNHEY and CDR2 SVGAGI. Trimming shortened V by 0 bases and J by 0 bases, and 5 bases separated the two germline ends. The CDR3 is 15 amino acids. CDR3 amino acids: CASSYSSTTNEKLFF. Here the CDR3 DNA reads TGTGCCAGCAGTTACTCATCTACAACTAATGAAAAACTGTTTTTT.

The chain combines TRBV15 with TRBJ2-1; D possibly corresponds to TRBD2 (6 bases). The CDR3 totals 16 residues. Trimming left V 5 bases short and J 2 bases short, with 16 bases between. Germline CDR1 LNHNV, CDR2 YYDKDF (reference sequence). This CDR3 is CATSARASVTYNEQFF. CDR3 nucleotides: TGTGCCACCAGCGCAAGAGCTAGCGTGACCTACAATGAGCAGTTCTTC.

V is TRBV5-1 and J is TRBJ1-1, with D tentatively TRBD1 (6 bases). This CDR3 is 16 amino acids long. The germline CDR1 and CDR2 sequences are SGHRS and YFSETQ. Trimming cost V 0 bases and J 0 bases, with 12 bases left between them. The CDR3 DNA reads as TGCGCCAGCAGCTTGGACGACAGGTGGGTGAACACTGAAGCTTTCTTT. Its protein is CASSLDDRWVNTEAFF.

This clone was counted a single time. The rearrangement uses TRBV27 and TRBJ2-1; 12 bases fit TRBD2. This CDR3 spans 15 amino acids. Germline values: CDR1 MNHEY, CDR2 SMNVEV (reference sequence). V shed 6 bases, J shed 5 bases, and the junction held 5 bases outside the gene matches. CDR3 region: CASRRLAGDHNEQFF. The CDR3 nucleotides read TGTGCCAGCAGGAGACTAGCGGGGGACCACAATGAGCAGTTCTTC.

The chain has TRBV2 and TRBJ2-5, with D tentatively TRBD1 (5 bases). V lost 7 bases and J lost 1, with 13 bases in between. This CDR3 spans 14 amino acids. Per the germline V gene, CDR1 is SNHLY and CDR2 is FYNNEI. The CDR3 DNA follows: TGTGCCAGCACGTTGGAAGGGGCCCAAGAGACCCAGTACTTC. Amino acids: CASTLEGAQETQYF. Combining the CDR3 with reference TRBV2 and TRBJ2-5 gives the whole variable domain EPEVTQTPSHQVTQMGQEVILRCVPISNHLYFYWYRQILGQKVEFLVSFYNNEISEKSEIFDDQFSVERPDGSNFTLKIRSTKLEDSAMYFCASTLEGAQETQYFGPGTRLLVL.

The chain links TRBV6-5 to TRBJ1-5; possibly TRBD1 for D (6 bases). The CDR3 runs 13 residues. The V gene's germline CDR1 is MNHEY and CDR2 SVGAGI. V dropped 4 bases and J dropped 4 bases, with 8 bases sitting between them. DNA for the CDR3: TGTGCCAGCAGTTTCGGGACAAATCAGCCCCAGCATTTT. This translates into CASSFGTNQPQHF.

The rearrangement uses TRBV15 and TRBJ2-1; no clear D. Deletions cut 4 bases from V and 9 bases from J, with 7 bases between. This CDR3 region has 11 residues. In germline, CDR1 is LNHNV, CDR2 YYDKDF (reference sequence). The CDR3 loop reads CATSNEVEQFF. In DNA, the CDR3 is TGTGCCACCAGCAACGAGGTTGAGCAGTTCTTC.

The count of this clone is one. The chain uses TRBV5-3 and TRBJ2-7; 9 nucleotides line up with TRBD2. TRBV5-3 is classed as an ORF, of uncertain function. The V segment lost 3 bases and the J segment 4 bases; nucleotides outside the gene matches: 5. This CDR3 contains 14 residues. The CDR3 sequence: CARSSGTSPYEQYF. CDR3 in DNA: TGTGCCAGAAGCTCCGGGACTAGCCCATACGAGCAGTACTTC.

V gene TRBV5-1 combines with J gene TRBJ2-5; maybe TRBD1 (6 bases). Trimming took off 0 bases at V and 4 bases at J, with 19 bases between the two ends. Germline V gene sequence: CDR1 SGHRS, CDR2 YFSETQ. The CDR3 has 17 amino acids. As DNA, the CDR3 is TGCGCCAGCAGCTTGGGGACCTTGACAGGTTGGCTAGAGACCCAGTACTTC. It codes for CASSLGTLTGWLETQYF.

This clone was found once. The chain uses TRBV6-5 and TRBJ1-4; D gene uncertain. Trimming removed 2 bases from V and 6 bases from J, with 13 bases in between. Germline assignment: CDR1 MNHEY and CDR2 SVGAGI. The CDR3 totals 15 residues. This chain's CDR3 is CASSYEERTHEKLFF. The CDR3 DNA reads TGTGCCAGCAGTTACGAAGAGCGGACCCATGAAAAACTGTTTTTT.

The chain carries TRBV10-2 and TRBJ2-7; maybe TRBD2 (6 bases). Germline V gene sequence: CDR1 WSHSY, CDR2 SAAADI. V was trimmed by 0 bases and J by 3 bases, leaving 9 bases between them. The CDR3 spans 14 residues. CDR3: CASSESGGVYEQYF. In DNA, the CDR3 is TGCGCCAGCAGTGAGTCTGGCGGGGTCTACGAGCAGTACTTC.

This clone was seen once. This chain links TRBV7-2 with TRBJ2-7; 8 bases agree with TRBD1. Germline lookup yields CDR1 SGHTA and CDR2 FQGNSA. The V segment lost 7 bases and the J segment 6 bases; nucleotides outside the gene matches: 5. The CDR3 runs 12 residues. CDR3 in DNA: TGTGCCAGCACCCAGGGGGCGCGCGAGCAGTACTTC. Amino acids: CASTQGAREQYF.

The chain uses TRBV30 and TRBJ2-7; the match to TRBD2 covers 8 bases. The CDR3 spans 13 residues. Trimming removed 2 bases from V and 3 bases from J; junction bases left unmatched: 3. The V gene's germline CDR1 is GTSNPN and CDR2 SVGIG (reference sequence). The chain's CDR3 is CAWSLGTSYEQYF. In nucleotides, the CDR3 is TGTGCCTGGAGTTTGGGGACTAGCTACGAGCAGTACTTC.

The chain employs TRBV5-6 and TRBJ2-7; no clear D. The CDR3 length is 14 residues. Germline CDR1 is SGHDT and CDR2 is YYEEEE. The V gene lost 0 bases and the J gene lost 7 bases, with 14 bases spanning the gap. CDR3 loop: CASSLGYTTEEQYF. The CDR3 coding sequence is TGTGCCAGCAGCTTGGGGTACACTACGGAAGAGCAGTACTTC.

The rearrangement joins TRBV6-1 to TRBJ1-5; D uncertain. The V end was cut by 4 bases, the J end by 0 bases, with 10 bases between. CDR1 is MNHNS, CDR2 SASEGT, per germline. CDR3 length: 15 amino acids. The CDR3 region has the DNA TGTGCCAGCAGTGGAGGGCCGTATAGCAATCAGCCCCAGCATTTT. Translated: CASSGGPYSNQPQHF.

V gene TRBV9 combines with J gene TRBJ2-7; 11 nucleotides agree with TRBD1. V lost 3 bases and J lost 10; bases outside the gene matches: 9. The CDR3 has 14 residues. CDR1 is SGDLS, CDR2 YYNGEE, per germline. The CDR3 DNA is TGTGCCAGCAGCGGATCCGGGACAGGGGGGGAACAGTACTTC. As protein: CASSGSGTGGEQYF.

This clone was detected only once. The V call is TRBV5-4, the J call TRBJ2-4; 8 positions match TRBD1. The J segment lost 0 bases and the V segment lost 3 bases, leaving 11 bases of the junction unmatched. The CDR3 consists of 18 residues. The germline V gene has CDR1 SGHNT and CDR2 YYREEE (reference sequence). The CDR3 DNA reads as TGTGCCAGCAGCTCAATGGCAACAGGGGGACTAGCCAAAAACATTCAGTACTTC. Translating gives CASSSMATGGLAKNIQYF.

This clone has just a few counts. The rearrangement links TRBV29-1 to TRBJ1-3; D perhaps matches TRBD1 (6 bases). The germline V and J ends were trimmed by 0 bases and 2 bases, with 8 bases remaining between them. Germline-derived CDR1 and CDR2 are SQVTM and ANQGSEA. CDR3 length equals 14 residues. The CDR3: CSVEDRGAGNTIYF. The CDR3 nucleotides read TGCAGCGTTGAAGACAGGGGAGCTGGAAACACCATATATTTT.

The V and J genes are TRBV6-5 and TRBJ2-7; D is possibly TRBD1 (5 bases). V gave up 4 bases and J gave up 3 bases, with 19 bases separating them. The germline V gene encodes CDR1 MNHEY and CDR2 SVGAGI. The CDR3 is 16 amino acids. CDR3 sequence (DNA): TGTGCCAGCAGTTCCCCCCGCAGGGCAGAAGGCTACGAGCAGTACTTC. Translation: CASSSPRRAEGYEQYF.

The chain links TRBV9 to TRBJ1-1; 7 bases are shared with TRBD1. Per germline, CDR1 SGDLS and CDR2 YYNGEE. With V trimmed by 5 bases and J by 3 bases, 4 bases remained unmatched. This CDR3 spans 13 amino acids. This CDR3 reads CASRPTGDTEAFF. The CDR3 DNA follows: TGTGCCAGCAGGCCCACAGGGGACACTGAAGCTTTCTTT. The full variable domain, rest sourced from reference TRBV9 and TRBJ1-1, is DSGVTQTPKHLITATGQRVTLRCSPRSGDLSVYWYQQSLDQGLQFLIQYYNGEERAKGNILERFSAQQFPDLHSELNLSSLELGDSALYFCASRPTGDTEAFFGQGTRLTVV.